Below, one T cell receptor (beta chain) is given with its context. There is no known antigen for this receptor. No clone much larger than this one lies a single base away; base qualities are absent. This specimen belongs to a study of early T cells in non-severe SARS-CoV-2 infection (dated by TCRdb to about 2021). Turning to the overall study: TCR sequencing used bulk RNA from unsorted whole blood, so alpha and beta chains could not be paired. What the study reported, not specific to this receptor: VDJdb matching was skewed toward anti-spike CD8 responses, so virus-specific expansions were likely underestimated and private and CD4 specificities were missed.

A case-control design nested within a healthcare worker cohort in London, UK, was used, with weekly nasopharyngeal swab PCR tests and blood sampling performed. Healthcare workers were recruited during the week of the UK lockdown, between 23 and 31 March 2020, and followed weekly for up to roughly 15 weeks. The receptor library was made with 5' RACE. TCRdb records NextSeq 500 as the sequencer. In the TCR library protocol, unique molecular identifiers were attached to individual cDNA molecules to correct for PCR bias and sequencing error. Both TCR alpha and beta chains were sequenced, and tight co-correlation was observed between alpha and beta sequence abundances in each sample. The original methods were these. V gene, J gene and CDR3 annotation of TCR sequences was performed with Decombinator V4. Expanded TCRs were defined as changing significantly between any two time points under a Poisson model with p below 0.0001. TCR abundances were normalised to the total number of TCRs sequenced per sample and expressed as counts per million. MAIT TCRs were defined by TRAV1-2 paired with TRAJ12, TRAJ20 or TRAJ33, and iNKT TCRs by TRAV10 paired with TRAJ18. VDJdb, accessed on 1 November 2021, was searched for TCRs annotated for CMV, EBV and SARS-CoV-2, and TCRs annotated for more than one antigen were excluded. Clones were called with MiXCR by TCRdb after fastp trimmed the public reads at Q25, and only in-frame beta chains were retained. Every entry covers one CDR3 protein and lists the most common genes and DNA from its rows. TCRdb, rather than the study authors, made the V and J calls. Here the sample has fewer than 95,000 distinct CDR3 sequences; around 16% occur a single time. The ten biggest clones cover about 4.7% of the sample.

From a lookup of the germline V gene (reference sequence), CDR1 and CDR2 are WNHNN and SYGVQD. Trimming removed 6 bases from V and 5 bases from J; the gene matches leave 9 bases unexplained. The CDR3, from cysteine to phenylalanine, totals 15 residues. Kept here is only the CDR3 DNA, which spans 45 bases and is read in frame from base 1. This specimen consisted of whole blood, obtained at baseline. The TCR sequence derives from an adult who was a healthcare worker with PCR-confirmed SARS-CoV-2 infection or an uninfected control (not recorded which). The rearranged chain carries TRBV10-1 and TRBJ2-1; 8 central bases correspond to TRBD2. The DNA sequence reads TGCGCCAGCAGAGCGAATTTAGCGGGAAACAATGAGCAGTTCTTC. This is translated as CASRANLAGNNEQFF.